This T cell receptor beta chain comes out of a study of T-cell memory formation after mild COVID-19. TCRdb ran MiXCR on the 5' RACE reads and lists one entry per CDR3 protein. The sample carries roughly 99,000 distinct CDR3 sequences, 13% to 15% recorded once. Overall study results and limits: The finding that pre-infection memory included some responding clones suggested that cross-reactive memory joined. Mostly located in CM and EM were contracting CD4+ clones, with contracting CD8+ clones located in EMRA.

This clonotype appeared a few times. The target antigen is unknown. This CDR3 spans 12 amino acids. The J segment lost 7 bases and the V segment lost 6 bases, leaving 4 bases of the junction unmatched. Germline-derived CDR1 and CDR2 are SQVTM and ANQGSEA. The source material was PBMCs or a T cell subset sorted from them (not recorded which). This clonotype was sampled from a man aged 18 to 29 who had mild COVID-19 (a few samples of this study predate the infection). Cell type and time point are not known. This rearrangement joins TRBV29-1 to TRBJ2-2; 8 bases fit TRBD1. The CDR3 loop reads CSVAGGRGELFF. DNA of the CDR3: TGCAGCGTCGCAGGGGGCCGCGGGGAGCTGTTTTTT.